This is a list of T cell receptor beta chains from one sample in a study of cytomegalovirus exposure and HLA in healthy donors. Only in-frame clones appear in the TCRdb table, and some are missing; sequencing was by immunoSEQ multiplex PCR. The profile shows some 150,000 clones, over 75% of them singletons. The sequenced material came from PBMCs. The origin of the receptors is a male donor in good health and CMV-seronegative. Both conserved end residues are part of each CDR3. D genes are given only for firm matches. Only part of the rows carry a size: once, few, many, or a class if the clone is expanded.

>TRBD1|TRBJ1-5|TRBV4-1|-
CASSRRQGRIDSNQPQHF
TGCGCCAGCAGCCGACGACAGGGCCGTATAGATAGCAATCAGCCCCAGCATTTT
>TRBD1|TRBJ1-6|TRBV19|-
CASSRQGNSPLHF
TGTGCCAGTAGTCGACAGGGAAATTCACCCCTCCACTTT
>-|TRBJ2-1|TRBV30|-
CAWSVLRGRGSYNEQFF
TGTGCCTGGAGTGTCCTTCGGGGCAGGGGATCCTACAATGAGCAGTTCTTC
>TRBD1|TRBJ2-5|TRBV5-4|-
CASSPRQGWETQYF
TGTGCCAGCAGCCCCCGACAGGGTTGGGAGACCCAGTACTTC
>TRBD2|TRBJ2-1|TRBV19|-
CASRPAGGSYNEQFF
TGTGCCAGTAGACCAGCGGGAGGGTCCTACAATGAGCAGTTCTTC
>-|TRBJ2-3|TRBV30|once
CAWILLPTDTQYF
TGTGCCTGGATCCTGCTACCCACAGATACGCAGTATTTT
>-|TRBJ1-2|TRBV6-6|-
CASTLGGGDYGYTF
TGTGCCAGCACCTTGGGTGGGGGGGATTATGGCTACACCTTC
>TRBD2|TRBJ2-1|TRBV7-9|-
CASSSPFKAGGSYNEQFF
TGTGCCAGCAGCTCCCCTTTCAAAGCGGGGGGCTCCTACAATGAGCAGTTCTTC
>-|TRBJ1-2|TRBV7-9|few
CASIHRVYGYTF
TGTGCCAGCATACACAGGGTCTATGGCTACACCTTC
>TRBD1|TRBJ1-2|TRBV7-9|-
CASSPPAGGHGYTF
TGTGCCAGCAGCCCGCCTGCAGGGGGCCATGGCTACACCTTC
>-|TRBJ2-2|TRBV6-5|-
CASSLETSVTGELFF
TGTGCCAGCAGCCTTGAGACTAGTGTCACCGGGGAGCTGTTTTTT
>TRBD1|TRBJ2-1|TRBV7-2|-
CASTPDRANEQFF
TGTGCCAGCACCCCCGACAGGGCTAACGAGCAGTTCTTC
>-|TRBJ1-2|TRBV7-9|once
CASSLGRGILGYTF
TGTGCCAGCAGCTTAGGCAGGGGCATCTTGGGCTACACCTTC
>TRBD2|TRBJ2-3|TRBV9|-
CASSVGPSGIDTQYF
TGTGCCAGCAGCGTAGGCCCTAGCGGTATAGATACGCAGTATTTT